Listed here are 30 T cell receptor beta chains from one sample, sequenced in a study of human T cells and chemical hapten exposure (dated by TCRdb to about 2021). Libraries were built with RACE. The run used a NextSeq 500. TCRdb applied fastp at Q25 and MiXCR to the public reads, then kept only in-frame beta chains. Rows merge per CDR3 protein into single entries with the most common DNA and genes. The sample data list around 350,000 distinct CDR3 sequences, and 5.5% of these were observed just once. Jointly, the top ten make up more than 8% of the sample. According to the study, the label for this sample's time point signals: pre-sensitization, week 0. The intended sense of this specimen's treatment or condition label: therapeutic diphenylcyclopropenone sensitization with weekly scalp DPC. The specimen comprised whole blood, sampled in connection with sensitization to the hapten diphenylcyclopropenone (DPC). The receptors were sampled from a woman between 18 and 29 years old with alopecia areata. Some clones in this sample may be carry-over from other donors' samples.

This chain links TRBV6-1 with TRBJ2-5; TRBD2 agrees at 9 bases. Unmatched junction bases numbered 21, after V lost 8 bases and J lost 5 bases. The CDR3 covers 18 residues. Germline V gene data show CDR1 as MNHNS and CDR2 as SASEGT. In DNA form, the CDR3 reads TGTGCCAGCGCTCGCCTTTCGGGCGGGGGGGCCCAGGGGGAGACCCAGTACTTC. Translation: CASARLSGGGAQGETQYF.

This clonotype was counted only a few times. V gene TRBV5-6 combines with J gene TRBJ1-5, with D hard to call. CDR1 SGHDT and CDR2 YYEEEE come from the germline V gene. CDR3 length: 15 residues. V shed 1 base and J shed 4 bases, with 12 bases lying between them. CDR3 amino acids: CASSLTNYPNQPQHF. Here the CDR3 DNA reads TGTGCCAGCAGCTTGACTAATTACCCGAATCAGCCCCAGCATTTT.

The chain is built from TRBV6-1 and TRBJ1-5; D possibly corresponds to TRBD1 (5 bases). Deletions cut 3 bases from V and 15 bases from J, with 18 bases between. Germline CDR1 and CDR2: MNHNS and SASEGT. The CDR3 is 13 residues long. CDR3 coding DNA: TGTGCCAGCAGTGATGGGCCGTTAGGGCAGGGGCATTTT. Its protein product is CASSDGPLGQGHF.

This clonotype was picked up a small number of times. The chain links TRBV2 to TRBJ1-1; D is ambiguous. The V end lost 2 bases, the J end lost 5 bases, and 9 bases lay between the germline ends. The CDR3 length is 13 residues. The V gene's germline CDR1 is SNHLY and CDR2 FYNNEI. The CDR3 bases are TGTGCCAGCAGTGAAAGAGTCGCGACTGAAGCTTTCTTT. This translates into CASSERVATEAFF.

This clonotype was counted many times. This sequence joins TRBV6-1 and TRBJ1-5; a weak D match, TRBD1 (6 bases). The V gene lost 5 bases and the J gene lost 3 bases, with 11 bases spanning the gap. There are 14 residues in the CDR3. CDR1 and CDR2 from the germline V gene are MNHNS and SASEGT. The CDR3 here is CASSLQGPNQPQHF. The CDR3 region has the DNA TGTGCCAGCAGTCTACAGGGTCCCAATCAGCCCCAGCATTTT.

Comment on this clonotype: A clone one base away is much larger, so this may be a read error. The chain has TRBV12-3 or TRBV12-4 and TRBJ2-7; possible D gene TRBD1, 6 bases. The CDR3 length is 13 residues. V was pared by 6 bases and J by 3 bases, with 12 bases between. CDR3 DNA sequence: TGTGCCAGCAGCCCGGACAGTTTCTACGAGCAGTACTTC. Residues: CASSPDSFYEQYF.

The rearrangement uses TRBV15 and TRBJ2-7; 8 bases agree with TRBD1. The germline V gene has CDR1 LNHNV and CDR2 YYDKDF (reference sequence). V lost 4 bases to trimming and J lost 3 bases; unmatched junction nucleotides: 2. The CDR3 has 13 residues. The CDR3 loop reads CATSKDRVYEQYF. In DNA, the CDR3 is TGTGCCACCAGCAAGGACAGGGTCTACGAGCAGTACTTC.

A few counts support this clonotype. J is TRBJ2-1 and V is TRBV5-4; 9 bases are a match to TRBD1. This CDR3 comprises 15 residues. CDR1 is SGHNT and CDR2 is YYREEE in the germline V gene (reference sequence). V lost 2 bases, J lost 3 bases, and 3 bases stayed unmatched. The CDR3 coding sequence is TGTGCCAGCAGCTTAACAGGGGGCGACTACAATGAGCAGTTCTTC. Amino acids: CASSLTGGDYNEQFF.

This clonotype appeared a few times. The chain's CDR3 is CASSPGTRATGELFF. CDR3 nucleotide sequence: TGTGCCAGCAGTCCAGGGACCCGGGCGACCGGGGAGCTGTTTTTT. This chain connects TRBV12-3 or TRBV12-4 to TRBJ2-2, with D perhaps assigned TRBD1 or TRBD2 (5 bases each). Deletions cut 5 bases from V and 5 bases from J, with 15 bases between. The CDR3 totals 15 residues.

This clonotype has more than one count but fewer than ten. The rearrangement joins TRBV20-1 to TRBJ2-3; no clear D. This CDR3 has 14 residues. V lost 2 bases to trimming and J lost 0 bases, with 9 bases between them. Per germline, CDR1 DFQATT and CDR2 SNEGSKA (reference sequence). The CDR3: CSARPQTSTDTQYF. Written as DNA, the CDR3 is TGCAGTGCTAGACCGCAAACTAGCACAGATACGCAGTATTTT.

In its sample, this clonotype was seen many times. This chain joins TRBV7-3 and TRBJ1-6, with 10 bases identical to TRBD1. The CDR3 is 14 residues long. The germline gives CDR1 SGHTA, CDR2 FQGTGA. V was clipped by 5 bases and J by 8 bases; unmatched bases: 3. CDR3 in DNA: TGTGCCAGCAGCATGACAGGGGGCGATTCACCCCTCCACTTT. Protein: CASSMTGGDSPLHF.

This clonotype was detected a few times. The V and J genes are TRBV18 and TRBJ1-5; 7 bases match TRBD1. V shed 3 bases and J 2 bases; nucleotides not matched to a gene: 7. The CDR3 runs to 16 residues. Germline V gives CDR1 KGHSH, CDR2 LQKENI. Here the CDR3 DNA reads TGTGCCAGCTCACCGCCTGCAGGGGGTCGCAATCAGCCCCAGCATTTT. Residues: CASSPPAGGRNQPQHF.

The V gene is TRBV9, the J gene TRBJ1-6, with D perhaps matching TRBD1 (5 bases). From germline, CDR1 is SGDLS and CDR2 YYNGEE. Trimming took 4 bases from V and 3 from J, leaving 14 bases between them. The CDR3 length is 16 residues. CDR3 bases: TGTGCCAGCAGCCTACAAGGGGCCAACTATAATTCACCCCTCCACTTT. Its translation: CASSLQGANYNSPLHF.

The sample holds many counts of this clonotype. The rearrangement links TRBV7-8 to TRBJ2-3; 13 bases map to TRBD2. V shed 5 bases, J shed 3 bases, and the junction held 5 bases outside the gene matches. This CDR3 is 16 amino acids long. Germline assignment: CDR1 SGHVS and CDR2 FQNEAQ. The CDR3: CASSQGLAGPTDTQYF. CDR3 nucleotide sequence: TGTGCCAGCAGCCAGGGACTAGCGGGGCCAACAGATACGCAGTATTTT.

This clonotype was picked up a small number of times. This chain uses TRBV5-4 with TRBJ2-7; D gene uncertain. The CDR3 length is 11 residues. The V gene lost 4 bases and the J gene lost 6 bases, with 8 bases spanning the gap. CDR1 is SGHNT, CDR2 YYREEE, per germline (reference sequence). The CDR3 region is CASSLGPEQYF. The CDR3 nucleotides are TGTGCCAGCAGCCTCGGACCCGAGCAGTACTTC. The full variable domain, its missing parts supplied by reference TRBV5-4 and TRBJ2-7, is ETGVTQSPTHLIKTRGQQVTLRCSSQSGHNTVSWYQQALGQGPQFIFQYYREEENGRGNFPPRFSGLQFPNYSSELNVNALELDDSALYLCASSLGPEQYFGPGTRLTVT.

At least ten counts were recorded for this clonotype. The chain recombines TRBV5-4 with TRBJ2-5, with D tentatively TRBD1 or TRBD2 (5 bases each). The germline CDR1 and CDR2 sequences are SGHNT and YYREEE (reference sequence). Between the trimmed V and J ends, which lost 0 bases and 5 bases, there was a span of 14 bases. The CDR3 is 15 amino acids. For the CDR3, the DNA is TGTGCCAGCAGCTTGGCGGGGCCCTCTCACGAGACCCAGTACTTC. Encoded protein: CASSLAGPSHETQYF.

The CDR3 nucleotides are TGCGCCAGCAGCCAAGATATGGTTGGCAGCTATGGCTACACCTTC. Its translation: CASSQDMVGSYGYTF. The chain links TRBV4-3 to TRBJ1-2; unclear D gene. Germline V lookup: CDR1 LGHNA, CDR2 YSLEER. The CDR3 covers 15 residues. Trimming cost V 0 bases and J 4 bases, with 12 bases left between them.

This clonotype was found a few times. The chain has TRBV4-2 and TRBJ2-3; D ambiguous. The CDR3 totals 15 residues. The ends were cut back, 0 bases at V and 4 bases at J, with 11 bases in the middle. Germline-derived CDR1 and CDR2 are LGHNA and YNFKEQ. The CDR3, as DNA: TGTGCCAGCAGCCAAGAAGGGATAGTTGCAGATACGCAGTATTTT. It translates to CASSQEGIVADTQYF.

This clonotype was observed a few times. The CDR3 is CASSPGSANYNEQFF. The CDR3 DNA reads as TGTGCCAGCAGCCCAGGGTCTGCCAATTACAATGAGCAGTTCTTC. J is TRBJ2-1 and V is TRBV3-1; tentative D call: TRBD1 (5 bases). The CDR3 is made up of 15 amino acids. The V end was cut by 4 bases, the J end by 4 bases, with 14 bases between. Germline-derived CDR1 and CDR2 are LGHDT and YNNKEL (reference sequence).

In its sample, this clonotype was seen many times. The rearrangement joins TRBV4-3 to TRBJ2-6; no clear D gene. CDR3 size: 17 residues. Trimming removed 1 base at V and 0 bases at J, with 10 bases between. Looked up from germline, CDR1 is LGHNA and CDR2 is YSLEER. CDR3 residues: CASSQGSGVSGANVLTF. CDR3 DNA sequence: TGCGCCAGCAGCCAAGGCTCAGGCGTCTCTGGGGCCAACGTCCTGACTTTC.

This chain connects TRBV5-1 to TRBJ2-3, with TRBD2 matching 9 bases. Germline assignment: CDR1 SGHRS and CDR2 YFSETQ. The CDR3 is made up of 16 amino acids. The V and J ends lost 6 bases and 6 bases, in that order; junction bases with no gene match: 14. The CDR3 protein is CASKRSAAGGGDTQYF. The CDR3 DNA reads TGCGCCAGCAAGAGGTCCGCAGCGGGGGGAGGGGATACGCAGTATTTT.

The chain couples TRBV7-8 to TRBJ2-7, with D unclear. Germline V gene lookup returns CDR1 SGHVS and CDR2 FQNEAQ. This CDR3 is built from 12 residues. Trimming removed 2 bases from V and 6 bases from J, with 8 bases in between. The CDR3 loop is CASSLTRGEQYF. The CDR3 DNA is TGTGCCAGCAGCTTAACTCGTGGCGAGCAGTACTTC.

The chain has TRBV7-3 and TRBJ1-1; no definite D call. This CDR3 has 13 residues. Germline V gene sequence: CDR1 SGHTA, CDR2 FQGTGA. V lost 5 bases, J lost 4 bases, and 11 bases lay in between. The CDR3 nucleotides are TGTGCCAGCAGCCGGAACGGGGTCACTGAAGCTTTCTTT. It codes for CASSRNGVTEAFF.

This chain uses TRBV7-8 with TRBJ2-3; D is undetermined. This CDR3 comprises 17 residues. Germline V gene lookup returns CDR1 SGHVS and CDR2 FQNEAQ. Trimming took off 3 bases at V and 0 bases at J, with 16 bases between the two ends. In nucleotides, the CDR3 is TGTGCCAGCAGCTTGCAACCCCCAGACTCTAGCACAGATACGCAGTATTTT. It translates to CASSLQPPDSSTDTQYF.

This clonotype appeared a few times. This sequence joins TRBV6-2 or TRBV6-3 and TRBJ1-1, with TRBD1 matching over 8 bases. The CDR3 loop spans 14 amino acids. The J segment lost 10 bases and the V segment lost 6 bases, leaving 13 bases of the junction unmatched. Germline loops: CDR1 MNHEY, CDR2 SVGEGT. DNA for the CDR3: TGTGCCAGCAGCCAAAGGTGGACAGGGTTGGGAGCTTTCTTT. Translation: CASSQRWTGLGAFF.

The chain has TRBV4-3 and TRBJ1-2; no clear D. In germline, CDR1 is LGHNA, CDR2 YSLEER. V dropped 4 bases and J dropped 5 bases, with 17 bases sitting between them. This CDR3 has 15 residues. CDR3 sequence reads: CASSPSGPVGYGYTF. CDR3 in DNA: TGCGCCAGCAGCCCCTCCGGGCCGGTGGGGTATGGCTACACCTTC.

The chain uses TRBV3-1 and TRBJ1-2, with TRBD1 matching 8 bases. Germline values: CDR1 LGHDT, CDR2 YNNKEL (reference sequence). The CDR3 extends over 16 amino acids. V lost 0 bases to trimming and J lost 6 bases; unmatched junction nucleotides: 9. In nucleotides, the CDR3 is TGTGCCAGCAGCCAAGATCTACAGGACAGGGTTCATGGCTACACCTTC. It is translated as CASSQDLQDRVHGYTF.

In nucleotides, the CDR3 is TGTGCCATCCGAGGCGGCGTGACAGGGAACACTGAAGCTTTCTTT. It encodes CAIRGGVTGNTEAFF. The rearrangement links TRBV10-3 to TRBJ1-1; D is perhaps TRBD1 (6 bases). The CDR3 consists of 15 residues. CDR1 and CDR2 (germline): ENHRY, SYGVKD. The ends were cut back, 8 bases at V and 1 base at J, with 17 bases in the middle.

In this sample, this clonotype turned up a few times. The chain uses TRBV6-6 and TRBJ2-3; TRBD2 aligns across 9 bases. The V gene end was trimmed by 6 bases and the J gene end by 5 bases; junction bases not matched to a gene: 6. CDR1 MNHNY and CDR2 SVGAGI come from the germline V gene (reference sequence). The CDR3 has 14 amino acids. In DNA form, the CDR3 reads TGTGCCAGCAGAGCGGGGGGCGGGGTAGATACGCAGTATTTT. It specifies CASRAGGGVDTQYF.

This clonotype was recorded at least ten times. For the CDR3, the DNA is TGCGCCAGCTGTTCTGGCGGGATCACAGATACGCAGTATTTT. Translation gives CASCSGGITDTQYF. This sequence joins TRBV5-1 and TRBJ2-3; TRBD2 is a possible D gene (6 bases). Germline V lookup: CDR1 SGHRS, CDR2 YFSETQ. Trimming shortened V by 7 bases and J by 2 bases, and 14 bases separated the two germline ends. The CDR3 totals 14 residues.